This passage covers 14 T cell receptor beta chains from one sample sequenced in a study of post-analysis software for immune sequencing data. Study-wide findings and caveats: TRBV5-6, TRBV5-1 and TRBV20-1 belonged to a set of roughly five TRBV segments that were more frequent in patients than controls.

Antigens of these TCRs are unknown. Unique molecular identifiers were carried by the TCR beta cDNA libraries. MiXCR, run by TCRdb on the PCR reads, gives a single entry per CDR3 protein. The sample shows about 810,000 distinct CDR3 sequences, approximately 53% of them seen only once. Sample: blood. These receptors were obtained from a girl aged 10-17 years with multiple sclerosis.

The CDR3 region is CSALRELTYEQYF. CDR3 coding DNA: TGCAGTGCTCTGAGGGAACTGACTTACGAGCAGTACTTC. The rearrangement links TRBV20-1 to TRBJ2-7, with D perhaps matching TRBD2 (5 bases). The length of the CDR3 is 13 residues. The ends were cut back, 5 bases at V and 4 bases at J, with 15 bases in the middle. Germline CDR1 reads DFQATT; CDR2 reads SNEGSKA (reference sequence).

This clonotype was observed a handful of times. The chain combines TRBV12-3 or TRBV12-4 with TRBJ2-7; D possibly corresponds to TRBD1 (5 bases). CDR3 length equals 15 residues. The V and J ends lost 7 bases and 2 bases respectively, with 18 bases between them. Here the CDR3 DNA reads TGTGCCAGCACCGTCGGCGGCAGGGCAACCTACGAGCAGTACTTC. As protein: CASTVGGRATYEQYF.

To note about this clonotype: Its ends do not fully match the called genes, so a read error is possible. The chain couples TRBV7-9 to TRBJ2-7; possibly TRBD2 for D (5 bases). Per germline, CDR1 SEHNR and CDR2 FQNEAQ (reference sequence). CDR3 length equals 13 residues. The CDR3 loop is CAGSGDIFYEQYF. The CDR3 coding sequence is TGTGCCGGCAGCGGTGACATATTCTACGAGCAGTACTTC.

The chain links TRBV9 to TRBJ2-5; 11 nucleotides match TRBD2. The J call may not be correct, given that the DNA end is closer to TRBJ2-7. Looked up from germline, CDR1 is SGDLS and CDR2 is YYNGEE. The CDR3 is 15 amino acids. Written as DNA, the CDR3 is TGTGCCAGCAGCGTGGCGGCTAGCGGGGGGCACGAGCAGTACTTC. Translation: CASSVAASGGHEQYF.

Here the CDR3 DNA reads TGTGCCAGCAGCTTAAACGGACTAGCGGGCAATGAGCAGTTCTTC. Amino acid sequence: CASSLNGLAGNEQFF. J is TRBJ2-1 and V is TRBV7-9; 11 nucleotides match TRBD2. V dropped 2 bases and J dropped 6; count of bases not matched to a gene: 3. Germline V gives CDR1 SEHNR, CDR2 FQNEAQ (reference sequence). The CDR3 contains 15 residues.

The chain couples TRBV5-1 to TRBJ1-1; 9 bases line up with TRBD1. Germline V gene data show CDR1 as SGHRS and CDR2 as YFSETQ. With 4 bases clipped from V and 0 bases from J, the junction kept 13 bases outside the gene matches. The CDR3 consists of 18 residues. In nucleotides, the CDR3 is TGCGCCAGCAGCCTTCTACTAACAGGGGGCTTCCTGAACACTGAAGCTTTCTTT. Translation gives CASSLLLTGGFLNTEAFF. Filled out from reference TRBV5-1 and TRBJ1-1, the complete variable domain reads KAGVTQTPRYLIKTRGQQVTLSCSPISGHRSVSWYQQTPGQGLQFLFEYFSETQRNKGNFPGRFSGRQFSNSRSEMNVSTLELGDSALYLCASSLLLTGGFLNTEAFFGQGTRLTVV.

The rearrangement uses TRBV12-3 or TRBV12-4 and TRBJ2-1; tentative D call: TRBD1 (5 bases). V lost 1 base, J lost 7 bases, and 20 bases lay in between. CDR3 length: 17 residues. As DNA, the CDR3 is TGTGCCAGCAGTTTAGGGATGGCTCCTCGGCAGGGAAATGAGCAGTTCTTC. This gives the protein CASSLGMAPRQGNEQFF.

The rearrangement links TRBV15 to TRBJ2-7; 8 bases line up with TRBD2. The germline V gene has CDR1 LNHNV and CDR2 YYDKDF (reference sequence). This CDR3 is built from 16 residues. The J segment lost 1 base and the V segment lost 1 base, leaving 6 bases of the junction unmatched. CDR3 sequence (DNA): TGTGCCACCAGCAGAGGAGGCGGGAGGTTTTCCTACGAGCAGTACTTC. It yields the protein CATSRGGGRFSYEQYF.

The chain has TRBV9 and TRBJ2-3, with 10 bases lining up with TRBD2. The V gene's germline CDR1 is SGDLS and CDR2 YYNGEE. CDR3 length: 17 amino acids. V lost 0 bases to trimming and J lost 2 bases; unmatched junction nucleotides: 6. The CDR3 DNA follows: TGTGCCAGCAGCGTAGATGTAGCGGGGGGCACCACAGATACGCAGTATTTT. The encoded protein is CASSVDVAGGTTDTQYF.

The chain has TRBV12-3 or TRBV12-4 and TRBJ2-5; 12 bases are shared with TRBD1. Trimming took 6 bases from V and 4 from J; bases not matched to a gene: 3. The CDR3 extends over 14 amino acids. Here the CDR3 DNA reads TGTGCCAGCAGCTGGGACAGGGGGCGAGAGACCCAGTACTTC. As protein: CASSWDRGRETQYF.

The rearrangement joins TRBV5-5 to TRBJ1-2, with a weak D call TRBD1 (5 bases). This CDR3 contains 14 residues. Germline V gene sequence: CDR1 SGHKS, CDR2 YYEKEE (reference sequence). Trimming pared 2 bases from V and 8 bases from J, leaving 16 bases between. The CDR3: CASSFEGAPRGYTF. The CDR3, as DNA: TGTGCCAGCAGCTTTGAAGGGGCACCTCGGGGCTACACCTTC.

The V call is TRBV29-1, the J call TRBJ1-1, with D perhaps TRBD1 (5 bases). CDR3 size: 14 residues. Germline V gene sequence: CDR1 SQVTM, CDR2 ANQGSEA. Trimming shortened V by 2 bases and J by 10 bases, and 20 bases separated the two germline ends. The CDR3 loop reads CSVELGLLLDGAFF. The CDR3 DNA is TGCAGCGTTGAACTGGGACTGCTACTGGACGGAGCTTTCTTT.

In its sample, this clonotype was seen a few times. The chain joins TRBV5-1 to TRBJ1-5; 9 nucleotides line up with TRBD1. The length of the CDR3 is 17 residues. CDR1 and CDR2 (germline): SGHRS, YFSETQ. Trimming took 4 bases from V and 0 from J; bases not matched to a gene: 8. CDR3 residues: CASSPGRGQGSNQPQHF. The CDR3 DNA reads as TGCGCCAGCAGCCCCGGTCGGGGACAGGGTAGCAATCAGCCCCAGCATTTT.

A few counts support this clonotype. This sequence joins TRBV6-5 and TRBJ1-2; D remains unclear. Deletions cut 0 bases from V and 0 bases from J, with 5 bases between. This CDR3 has 14 amino acids. Germline V gene data show CDR1 as MNHEY and CDR2 as SVGAGI. The CDR3 sequence is CASSYSAANYGYTF. CDR3 sequence (DNA): TGTGCCAGCAGTTACTCGGCCGCTAACTATGGCTACACCTTC.